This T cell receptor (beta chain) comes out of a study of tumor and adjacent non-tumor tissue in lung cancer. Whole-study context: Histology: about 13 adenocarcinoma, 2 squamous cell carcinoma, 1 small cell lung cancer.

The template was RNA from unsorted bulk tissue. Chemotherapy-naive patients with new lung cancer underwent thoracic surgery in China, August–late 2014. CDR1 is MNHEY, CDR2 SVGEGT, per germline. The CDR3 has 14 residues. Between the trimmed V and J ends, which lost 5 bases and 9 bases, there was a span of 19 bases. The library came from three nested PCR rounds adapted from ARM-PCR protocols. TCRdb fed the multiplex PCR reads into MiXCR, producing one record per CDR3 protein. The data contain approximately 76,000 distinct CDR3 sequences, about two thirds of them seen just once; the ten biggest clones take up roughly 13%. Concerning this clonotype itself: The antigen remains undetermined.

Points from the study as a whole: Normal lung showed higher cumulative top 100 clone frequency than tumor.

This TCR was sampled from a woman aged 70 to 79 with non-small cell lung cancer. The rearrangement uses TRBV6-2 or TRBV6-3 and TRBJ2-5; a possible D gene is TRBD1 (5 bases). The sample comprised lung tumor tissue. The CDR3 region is CASSLRQPPRPQYF. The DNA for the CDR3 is TGTGCCAGCAGTCTCCGACAGCCCCCCAGGCCCCAGTACTTC.